These T cell receptor beta chains were read from a single sample in a study of T cell responses to AZD1222 COVID-19 vaccine. Clones were sequenced by immunoSEQ multiplex PCR, and TCRdb holds only the in-frame ones, with some missing. This sample has 66,000 or so clones; about four fifths occur once, and the top ten carry around 25%. Sequencing used peripheral blood, obtained on day 0 of MenACWY control vaccination. The source is an adult in good health. Both conserved end residues are part of each CDR3. Each record gives: CDR3 protein, CDR3 DNA, V gene, CDR3 length, D gene, clone size, J gene. The D gene is left open where the match is weak. Size is omitted from some rows. Given values are once, few, many or a class for expanded clones.

CDR3: CASSPSGGDYGYTF; DNA: TGTGCCAGCAGCCCGTCGGGGGGGGACTATGGCTACACCTTC; V: TRBV6-2/TRBV6-3; length: 14; D: .; size: .; J: TRBJ1-2
CDR3: CASSLEYRDEKLFF; DNA: TGTGCCAGCAGCTTGGAATATAGGGATGAAAAACTGTTTTTT; V: TRBV5-8; length: 14; D: .; size: .; J: TRBJ1-4
CDR3: CASSSPQQTDTQYF; DNA: TGTGCCAGCAGTTCCCCGCAACAAACAGATACGCAGTATTTT; V: TRBV6-2/TRBV6-3; length: 14; D: .; size: once; J: TRBJ2-3
CDR3: CASSTDGNYGYTF; DNA: TGCGCCAGCAGCACGGACGGGAACTATGGCTACACCTTC; V: TRBV5-1; length: 13; D: .; size: .; J: TRBJ1-2
CDR3: CASNRDGPNQPQHF; DNA: TGTGCCAGCAACCGGGACGGCCCCAATCAGCCCCAGCATTTT; V: TRBV2; length: 14; D: .; size: .; J: TRBJ1-5
CDR3: CASSPVTSGYTQYF; DNA: TGTGCCAGCAGCCCCGTAACGAGCGGGTACACGCAGTATTTT; V: TRBV7-9; length: 14; D: .; size: .; J: TRBJ2-3
CDR3: CAWTQANADEQFF; DNA: TGTGCCTGGACCCAGGCTAATGCGGATGAGCAGTTCTTC; V: TRBV30; length: 13; D: .; size: .; J: TRBJ2-1
CDR3: CASSFGNSQETQYF; DNA: TGCGCCAGCAGCTTTGGCAATTCCCAAGAGACCCAGTACTTC; V: TRBV5-1; length: 14; D: .; size: .; J: TRBJ2-5
CDR3: CASSLAGCDEKLFF; DNA: TGTGCCAGCAGCTTAGCGGGGTGTGATGAAAAACTGTTTTTT; V: TRBV11-2; length: 14; D: .; size: .; J: TRBJ1-4
CDR3: CASSRRPSRETQYF; DNA: TGTGCCAGTAGTCGACGACCGTCTCGTGAGACCCAGTACTTC; V: TRBV19; length: 14; D: .; size: once; J: TRBJ2-5
CDR3: CASRNFRDSNQPQHF; DNA: TGTGCCAGCAGGAACTTCCGGGACTCCAATCAGCCCCAGCATTTT; V: TRBV6-5; length: 15; D: .; size: .; J: TRBJ1-5
CDR3: CASSLVFSYEQYF; DNA: TGTGCCAGCAGTTTGGTGTTCTCCTACGAGCAGTACTTC; V: TRBV6-5; length: 13; D: .; size: .; J: TRBJ2-7
CDR3: CASRLKVYEQYF; DNA: TGTGCCAGCAGGTTGAAGGTCTACGAGCAGTACTTC; V: TRBV2; length: 12; D: .; size: .; J: TRBJ2-7
CDR3: CASSFARGFGNSPLHF; DNA: TGTGCCAGCAGCTTTGCCAGGGGGTTTGGAAATTCACCCCTCCACTTT; V: TRBV7-9; length: 16; D: TRBD1; size: .; J: TRBJ1-6
CDR3: CASSLEGGTDTQYF; DNA: TGTGCCAGCAGCTTAGAGGGGGGCACAGATACGCAGTATTTT; V: TRBV7-9; length: 14; D: .; size: .; J: TRBJ2-3
CDR3: CASSISGSNEQFF; DNA: TGTGCCAGCAGTATAAGCGGGAGCAATGAGCAGTTCTTC; V: TRBV6-2/TRBV6-3; length: 13; D: TRBD2; size: few; J: TRBJ2-1
CDR3: CASSADWDIYNEQFF; DNA: TGTGCCAGCAGCGCCGATTGGGACATCTACAATGAGCAGTTCTTC; V: TRBV9; length: 15; D: .; size: .; J: TRBJ2-1
CDR3: CASSVGLAGLGLKETQYF; DNA: TGTGCCAGCAGCGTAGGACTAGCGGGATTAGGACTGAAAGAGACCCAGTACTTC; V: TRBV9; length: 18; D: TRBD2; size: .; J: TRBJ2-5
CDR3: CASSYLDTSNQPQHF; DNA: TGTGCCAGCAGTTACTTGGACACGAGCAATCAGCCCCAGCATTTT; V: TRBV6-6; length: 15; D: .; size: .; J: TRBJ1-5
CDR3: CASSLMASGRNGYEQYF; DNA: TGCGCCAGCAGCTTGATGGCTAGCGGGAGAAACGGATACGAGCAGTACTTC; V: TRBV5-1; length: 17; D: TRBD2; size: .; J: TRBJ2-7
CDR3: CASSPDRGGTYGYTF; DNA: TGTGCCAGCTCACCGGACAGGGGAGGAACTTATGGCTACACCTTC; V: TRBV18; length: 15; D: TRBD1; size: .; J: TRBJ1-2
CDR3: CATSRDWGTGQQLLYNEQFF; DNA: TGTGCCACCAGCAGAGACTGGGGGACAGGTCAACAACTCCTTTACAATGAGCAGTTCTTC; V: TRBV15; length: 20; D: TRBD1; size: .; J: TRBJ2-1
CDR3: CASKNRENTGELFF; DNA: TGTGCCAGTAAAAACAGGGAGAACACCGGGGAGCTGTTTTTT; V: TRBV19; length: 14; D: .; size: .; J: TRBJ2-2
CDR3: CASSQDLDTLQNTEAFF; DNA: TGCGCCAGCAGCCAAGACTTGGACACCTTACAGAACACTGAAGCTTTCTTT; V: TRBV4-1; length: 17; D: .; size: .; J: TRBJ1-1
CDR3: CASEGGIGNQPQHF; DNA: TGTGCCAGCGAGGGGGGAATAGGCAATCAGCCCCAGCATTTT; V: TRBV28; length: 14; D: .; size: .; J: TRBJ1-5
CDR3: CASSPTGLAVKNEQFF; DNA: TGTGCCAGCAGTCCCACGGGACTAGCAGTAAAGAATGAGCAGTTCTTC; V: TRBV2; length: 16; D: TRBD2; size: .; J: TRBJ2-1
CDR3: CASSVGVGGFSYNEQFF; DNA: TGTGCCAGCAGCGTTGGCGTCGGGGGTTTCTCCTACAATGAGCAGTTCTTC; V: TRBV3-1/TRBV3-2; length: 17; D: .; size: .; J: TRBJ2-1
CDR3: CASSYAGKAQYF; DNA: TGTGCCAGCAGTTACGCAGGGAAGGCGCAGTATTTT; V: TRBV6-6; length: 12; D: .; size: .; J: TRBJ2-3
CDR3: CASSRETGAEVAKNIQYF; DNA: TGTGCCAGCAGTCGGGAGACAGGGGCCGAAGTAGCCAAAAACATTCAGTACTTC; V: TRBV2; length: 18; D: TRBD1; size: .; J: TRBJ2-4
CDR3: CASSSARVVNSPLHF; DNA: TGTGCCAGCAGCTCCGCCAGGGTTGTGAATTCACCCCTCCACTTT; V: TRBV11-2; length: 15; D: .; size: .; J: TRBJ1-6
CDR3: CASRAGTMSYEQYF; DNA: TGCGCCAGCAGGGCAGGGACGATGTCCTACGAGCAGTACTTC; V: TRBV5-1; length: 14; D: .; size: .; J: TRBJ2-7
CDR3: CASSLGTFGSNQPQHF; DNA: TGTGCCAGCAGCTTAGGCACCTTCGGGAGTAATCAGCCCCAGCATTTT; V: TRBV7-9; length: 16; D: .; size: .; J: TRBJ1-5
CDR3: CASTPRASSNTGELFF; DNA: TGTGCCAGTACCCCCCGGGCTAGCAGTAACACCGGGGAGCTGTTTTTT; V: TRBV19; length: 16; D: .; size: .; J: TRBJ2-2
CDR3: CASSLGQTIDTEAFF; DNA: TGCGCCAGCAGCTTAGGACAGACCATTGACACTGAAGCTTTCTTT; V: TRBV5-1; length: 15; D: .; size: .; J: TRBJ1-1
CDR3: CASSLAGDSKNYGYTF; DNA: TGTGCCAGCAGCTTGGCCGGGGACAGCAAGAACTATGGCTACACCTTC; V: TRBV5-4; length: 16; D: TRBD1; size: .; J: TRBJ1-2
CDR3: CASSVKSGGSVGSNQPQHF; DNA: TGTGCCAGCAGCGTAAAATCAGGGGGCTCAGTGGGAAGCAATCAGCCCCAGCATTTT; V: TRBV9; length: 19; D: TRBD1; size: .; J: TRBJ1-5
CDR3: CASSLTSGAEQFF; DNA: TGTGCCAGCAGCTTGACTAGCGGGGCGGAGCAGTTCTTC; V: TRBV7-6; length: 13; D: TRBD2; size: .; J: TRBJ2-1
CDR3: CASSTSTGPSNQPQHF; DNA: TGTGCCAGTAGTACCTCGACAGGGCCGAGCAATCAGCCCCAGCATTTT; V: TRBV19; length: 16; D: TRBD1; size: .; J: TRBJ1-5
CDR3: CASSLTGTNTEAFF; DNA: TGTGCCAGCAGCTTGACAGGGACGAACACTGAAGCTTTCTTT; V: TRBV7-9; length: 14; D: TRBD1; size: .; J: TRBJ1-1
CDR3: CASSSLGGQSEAFF; DNA: TGTGCCAGCAGTTCCCTAGGAGGACAGAGCGAAGCTTTCTTT; V: TRBV6-5; length: 14; D: .; size: .; J: TRBJ1-1